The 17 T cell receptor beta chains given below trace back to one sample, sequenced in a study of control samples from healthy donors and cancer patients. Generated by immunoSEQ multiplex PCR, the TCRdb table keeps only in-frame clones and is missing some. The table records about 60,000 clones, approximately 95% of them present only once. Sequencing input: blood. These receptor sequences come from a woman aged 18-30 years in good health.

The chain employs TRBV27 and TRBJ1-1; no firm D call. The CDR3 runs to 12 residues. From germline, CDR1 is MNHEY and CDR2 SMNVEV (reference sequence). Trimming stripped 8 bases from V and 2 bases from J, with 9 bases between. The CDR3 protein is CASSDRNTEAFF. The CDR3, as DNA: TGTGCCAGCTCCGACCGTAACACTGAAGCTTTCTTT.

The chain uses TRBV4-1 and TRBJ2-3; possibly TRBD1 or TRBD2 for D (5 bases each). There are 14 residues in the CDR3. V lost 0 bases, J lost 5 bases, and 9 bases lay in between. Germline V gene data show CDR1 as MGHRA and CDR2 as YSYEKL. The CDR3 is CASSQDGGRDTQYF. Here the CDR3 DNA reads TGCGCCAGCAGCCAAGATGGGGGTCGAGATACGCAGTATTTT.

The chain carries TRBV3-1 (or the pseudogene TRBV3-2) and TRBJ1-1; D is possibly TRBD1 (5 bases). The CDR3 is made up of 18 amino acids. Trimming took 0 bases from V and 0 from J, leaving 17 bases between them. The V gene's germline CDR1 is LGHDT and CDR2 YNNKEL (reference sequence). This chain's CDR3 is CASSQDYRGGMMNTEAFF. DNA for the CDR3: TGTGCCAGCAGCCAAGATTATCGGGGGGGGATGATGAACACTGAAGCTTTCTTT.

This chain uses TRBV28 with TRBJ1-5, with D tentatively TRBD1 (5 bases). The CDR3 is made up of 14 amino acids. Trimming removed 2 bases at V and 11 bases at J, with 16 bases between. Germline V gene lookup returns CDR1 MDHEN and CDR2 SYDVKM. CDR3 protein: CASSLAGGESAQHF. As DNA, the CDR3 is TGTGCCAGCAGTTTAGCGGGAGGGGAATCAGCCCAGCATTTT.

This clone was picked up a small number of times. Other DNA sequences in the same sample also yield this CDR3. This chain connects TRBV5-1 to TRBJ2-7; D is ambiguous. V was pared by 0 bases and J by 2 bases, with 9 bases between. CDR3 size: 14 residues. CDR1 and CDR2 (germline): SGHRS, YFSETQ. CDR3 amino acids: CASSLVVSPYEQYF. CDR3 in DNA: TGCGCCAGCAGCTTGGTGGTCAGCCCCTACGAGCAGTACTTC.

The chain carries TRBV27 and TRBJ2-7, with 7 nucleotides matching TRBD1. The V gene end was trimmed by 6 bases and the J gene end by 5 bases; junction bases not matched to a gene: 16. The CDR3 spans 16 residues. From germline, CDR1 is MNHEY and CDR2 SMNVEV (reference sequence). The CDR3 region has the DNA TGTGCCAGCAGGAGACTAACGACAGGGAGAAGCCACGAGCAGTACTTC. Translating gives CASRRLTTGRSHEQYF.

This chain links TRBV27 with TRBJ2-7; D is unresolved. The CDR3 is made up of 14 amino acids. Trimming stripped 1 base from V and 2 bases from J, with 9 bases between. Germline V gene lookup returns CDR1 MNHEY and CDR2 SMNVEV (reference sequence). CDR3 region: CASSLLQKPYEQYF. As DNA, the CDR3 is TGTGCCAGCAGTTTATTACAGAAACCCTACGAGCAGTACTTC.

CDR3 sequence: CASSVEVYSPLHF. In nucleotides, the CDR3 is TGTGCCAGCTCTGTAGAAGTCTATTCACCCCTCCACTTT. This chain connects TRBV18 to TRBJ1-6; D is undetermined. The CDR3 extends over 13 amino acids. The V end was cut by 6 bases, the J end by 8 bases, with 11 bases between. Germline CDR1 and CDR2: KGHSH and LQKENI.

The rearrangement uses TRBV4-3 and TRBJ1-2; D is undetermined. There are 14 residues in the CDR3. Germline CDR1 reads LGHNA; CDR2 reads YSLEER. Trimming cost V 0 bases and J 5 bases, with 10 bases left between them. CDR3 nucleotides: TGCGCCAGCAGCCAAGATTTGACCTCGTATGGCTACACCTTC. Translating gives CASSQDLTSYGYTF.

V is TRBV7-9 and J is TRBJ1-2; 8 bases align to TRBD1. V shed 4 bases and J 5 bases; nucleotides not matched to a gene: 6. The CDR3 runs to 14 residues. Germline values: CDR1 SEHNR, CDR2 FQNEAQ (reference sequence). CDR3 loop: CASSSGTGKYGYTF. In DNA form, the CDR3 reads TGTGCCAGCAGCTCCGGGACAGGAAAATATGGCTACACCTTC. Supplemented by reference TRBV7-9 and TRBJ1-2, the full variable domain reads DTGVSQNPRHKITKRGQNVTFRCDPISEHNRLYWYRQTLGQGPEFLTYFQNEAQLEKSRLLSDRFSAERPKGSFSTLEIQRTEQGDSAMYLCASSSGTGKYGYTFGSGTRLTVV.

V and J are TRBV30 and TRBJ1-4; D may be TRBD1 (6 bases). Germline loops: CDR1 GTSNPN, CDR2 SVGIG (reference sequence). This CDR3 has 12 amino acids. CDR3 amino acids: CACGQSPGKLFF. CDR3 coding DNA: TGTGCTTGCGGACAGTCACCGGGGAAACTGTTTTTT.

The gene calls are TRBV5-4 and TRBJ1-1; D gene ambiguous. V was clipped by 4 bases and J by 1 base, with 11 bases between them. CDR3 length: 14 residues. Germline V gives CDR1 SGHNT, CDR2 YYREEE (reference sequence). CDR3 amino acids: CASSPQTQNTEAFF. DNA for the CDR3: TGTGCCAGCAGCCCCCAGACACAGAACACTGAAGCTTTCTTT.

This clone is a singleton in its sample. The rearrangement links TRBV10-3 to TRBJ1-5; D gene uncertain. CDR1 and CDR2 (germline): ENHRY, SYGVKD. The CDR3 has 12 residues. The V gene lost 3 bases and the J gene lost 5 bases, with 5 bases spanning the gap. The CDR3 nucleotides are TGTGCCATCAGTGATTTTGATCAGCCCCAGCATTTT. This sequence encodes CAISDFDQPQHF.

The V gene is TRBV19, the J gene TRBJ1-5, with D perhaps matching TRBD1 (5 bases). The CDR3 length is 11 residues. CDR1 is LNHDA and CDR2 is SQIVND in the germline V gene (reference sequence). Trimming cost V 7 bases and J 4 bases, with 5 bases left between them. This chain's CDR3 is CASKGNQPQHF. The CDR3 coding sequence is TGTGCCAGTAAGGGGAATCAGCCCCAGCATTTT.

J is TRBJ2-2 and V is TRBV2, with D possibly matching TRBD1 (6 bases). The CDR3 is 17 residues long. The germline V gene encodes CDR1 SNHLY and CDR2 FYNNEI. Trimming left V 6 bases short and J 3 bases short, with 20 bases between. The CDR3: CASSTPGHVVDTGELFF. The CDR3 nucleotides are TGTGCCAGCAGCACCCCGGGACACGTCGTGGACACCGGGGAGCTGTTTTTT.

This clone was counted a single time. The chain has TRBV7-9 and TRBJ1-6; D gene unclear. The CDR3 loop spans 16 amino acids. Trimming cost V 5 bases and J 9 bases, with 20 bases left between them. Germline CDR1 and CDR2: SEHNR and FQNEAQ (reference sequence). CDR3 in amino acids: CASSAILAGGSSPLHF. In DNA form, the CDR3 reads TGTGCCAGCAGCGCAATCCTAGCAGGCGGCAGTTCACCCCTCCACTTT.

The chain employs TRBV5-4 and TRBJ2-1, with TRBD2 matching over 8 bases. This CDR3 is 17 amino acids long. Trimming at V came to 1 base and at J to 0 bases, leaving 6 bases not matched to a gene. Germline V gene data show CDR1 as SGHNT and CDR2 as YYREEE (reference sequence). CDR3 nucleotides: TGTGCCAGCAGCTTGTTTAGCGGGGCAAACTCCTACAATGAGCAGTTCTTC. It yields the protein CASSLFSGANSYNEQFF.